Below are 32 T cell receptor beta chains sequenced from a single sample in a study of OX40 agonist ivuxolimab in advanced cancers. The assay was immunoSEQ multiplex PCR, and TCRdb's table has in-frame clones only and misses some. Counted here are roughly 92,000 clones, 80% to 95% occurring once; the ten biggest clones make up under 4%. The sequenced sample was CD4+ or CD8+ T cells sorted from blood, obtained in a trial of the OX40 agonist ivuxolimab. The source of these receptors is an adult with an advanced solid tumor such as melanoma, head and neck, liver or kidney cancer.

This clone was recorded once. This chain connects TRBV7-9 to TRBJ2-7, with TRBD1 matching 12 bases. V dropped 4 bases and J dropped 6; count of bases not matched to a gene: 4. Germline-derived CDR1 and CDR2 are SEHNR and FQNEAQ (reference sequence). The CDR3 has 14 amino acids. Here the CDR3 reads CASSSGQGAGEQYF. As DNA, the CDR3 is TGTGCCAGCAGCTCGGGACAGGGGGCGGGCGAGCAGTACTTC.

This clone was seen once. The chain has TRBV10-2 and TRBJ2-7, with TRBD1 matching over 7 bases. CDR3 length equals 11 residues. The germline V gene has CDR1 WSHSY and CDR2 SAAADI. V shed 10 bases, J shed 2 bases, and the junction held 2 bases outside the gene matches. CDR3 in amino acids: CATGTAYEQYF. As DNA, the CDR3 is TGCGCCACCGGGACAGCCTACGAGCAGTACTTC.

This clone appeared once. CDR3 region: CAIGVRRTRDGTDTQYF. CDR3 bases: TGTGCCATCGGAGTACGGCGGACCCGAGACGGCACAGATACGCAGTATTTT. The V and J genes are TRBV10-3 and TRBJ2-3; no firm D call. The V and J ends lost 8 bases and 1 base respectively, with 22 bases between them. The CDR3 sequence is 17 residues long. Germline values: CDR1 ENHRY, CDR2 SYGVKD.

This clone was found once. V is TRBV29-1 and J is TRBJ2-7; D remains ambiguous. The CDR3 sequence is 13 residues long. The germline V gene encodes CDR1 SQVTM and CDR2 ANQGSEA. Trimming cost V 3 bases and J 2 bases, with 11 bases left between them. The CDR3, as DNA: TGCAGCGTTGAGGGTAGCAGCCCCTACGAGCAGTACTTC. Protein product: CSVEGSSPYEQYF.

The V and J genes are TRBV2 and TRBJ2-7; unclear D gene. The CDR3 consists of 13 residues. CDR1 is SNHLY, CDR2 FYNNEI, per germline. Trimming cost V 3 bases and J 2 bases, with 8 bases left between them. The CDR3: CASSDLAAYEQYF. The DNA of the CDR3 is TGTGCCAGCAGTGATTTGGCAGCCTACGAGCAGTACTTC.

This rearrangement joins TRBV19 to TRBJ2-7; D is possibly TRBD1 (5 bases). Germline V gene sequence: CDR1 LNHDA, CDR2 SQIVND (reference sequence). Trimming took 9 bases from V and 2 from J, leaving 8 bases between them. The CDR3 is 11 residues long. CDR3 amino acids: CASSGTYEQYF. CDR3 sequence (DNA): TGTGCCAGCTCAGGGACCTACGAGCAGTACTTC.

The chain joins TRBV27 to TRBJ1-3; D remains ambiguous. The CDR3 spans 13 residues. Germline V gives CDR1 MNHEY, CDR2 SMNVEV (reference sequence). The V end was cut by 3 bases, the J end by 4 bases, with 7 bases between. This chain's CDR3 is CASSLGLGNTIYF. DNA of the CDR3: TGTGCCAGCAGTTTGGGGTTAGGAAACACCATATATTTT.

V gene TRBV15 combines with J gene TRBJ2-7; D is possibly TRBD1 (5 bases). This CDR3 contains 14 residues. CDR1 is LNHNV, CDR2 YYDKDF, per germline (reference sequence). V lost 3 bases and J 3 bases, leaving 12 bases between the germline ends. DNA for the CDR3: TGTGCCACCAGCAGTGGACACCTGGGCTACGAGCAGTACTTC. Protein product: CATSSGHLGYEQYF.

V gene TRBV6-1 combines with J gene TRBJ1-5; D is unclear. V was clipped by 2 bases and J by 0 bases, with 5 bases between them. CDR3 length: 14 amino acids. CDR1 MNHNS and CDR2 SASEGT come from the germline V gene. The DNA of the CDR3 is TGTGCCAGCAGTGAACCGTATAGCAATCAGCCCCAGCATTTT. This codes for CASSEPYSNQPQHF.

This chain uses TRBV19 with TRBJ1-2, with TRBD1 matching 8 bases. After removal of 5 bases from V and 4 bases from J, the junction contained 12 bases not matched to a gene. CDR1 and CDR2 (germline): LNHDA, SQIVND (reference sequence). The CDR3 runs to 16 residues. The CDR3 is CASSLYRDRFLYGYTF. The CDR3 coding sequence is TGTGCCAGTAGTCTATATCGGGACAGGTTTCTCTATGGCTACACCTTC.

J is TRBJ1-5 and V is TRBV4-1, with TRBD1 matching 9 bases. The junction had 4 bases not matched to a gene; V was cut back by 6 bases and J by 7 bases. The CDR3 loop spans 13 amino acids. From germline, CDR1 is MGHRA and CDR2 YSYEKL. The CDR3 DNA reads TGCGCCAGCAGTTCGACAGGGGGGCAGCCCCAGCATTTT. It encodes CASSSTGGQPQHF.

The gene calls are TRBV19 and TRBJ2-5; 7 bases are a match to TRBD1. The junction had 7 bases not matched to a gene; V was cut back by 3 bases and J by 0 bases. There are 16 residues in the CDR3. CDR1 is LNHDA and CDR2 is SQIVND in the germline V gene (reference sequence). The CDR3 DNA is TGTGCCAGTAGTATTACCGACAGGGCGTACCAAGAGACCCAGTACTTC. As protein: CASSITDRAYQETQYF.

This clone was observed a single time. This chain links TRBV9 with TRBJ2-7; TRBD1 agrees at 7 bases. The CDR3 spans 16 residues. Germline values: CDR1 SGDLS, CDR2 YYNGEE. The junction had 8 bases not matched to a gene; V was cut back by 0 bases and J by 2 bases. Here the CDR3 DNA reads TGTGCCAGCAGCGTAGTAGGGGGCTTAACCGCCTACGAGCAGTACTTC. Its protein product is CASSVVGGLTAYEQYF.

V is TRBV29-1 and J is TRBJ1-2; D is undetermined. The germline CDR1 and CDR2 sequences are SQVTM and ANQGSEA. The CDR3 contains 13 residues. Trimming removed 6 bases at V and 2 bases at J, with 13 bases between. The chain's CDR3 is CSVTGGGNYGYTF. The CDR3 DNA reads TGCAGCGTCACGGGAGGCGGGAACTATGGCTACACCTTC.

Of note for this clone: The same CDR3 can be traced to other DNA sequences in this sample. This CDR3 reads CASSLGRYEQYF. The CDR3 nucleotides read TGTGCCAGCAGCTTAGGCCGTTACGAGCAGTACTTC. The rearrangement joins TRBV13 to TRBJ2-7; D remains ambiguous. Trimming took 0 bases from V and 4 from J, leaving 4 bases between them. Germline V gene sequence: CDR1 PRHDT, CDR2 FYEKMQ (reference sequence). The CDR3 is made up of 12 amino acids.

V usage is TRBV5-1 and J usage is TRBJ1-6; D uncertain. Trimming stripped 2 bases from V and 7 bases from J, with 7 bases between. The CDR3 totals 13 residues. CDR1 and CDR2 from the germline V gene are SGHRS and YFSETQ. The CDR3 nucleotides are TGCGCCAGCAGCTTCCGGACCAATTCACCCCTCCACTTT. Its translation: CASSFRTNSPLHF.

This clone showed up just once. The rearrangement links TRBV6-5 to TRBJ1-6; D gene uncertain. With 8 bases removed from V and 0 bases from J, the gap between germline ends came to 8 bases. Germline CDR1 and CDR2: MNHEY and SVGAGI. The CDR3 consists of 14 residues. CDR3 DNA sequence: TGTGCCAGCGGCGGGAGCTCCTATAATTCACCCCTCCACTTT. As protein: CASGGSSYNSPLHF.

The chain recombines TRBV10-2 with TRBJ2-1; the D is unclear. CDR1 WSHSY and CDR2 SAAADI come from the germline V gene. Trimming took 3 bases from V and 3 from J, leaving 24 bases between them. The CDR3 covers 19 residues. The CDR3, as DNA: TGCGCCAGCAGTGACGGTAGGTTGTTAGGCGGCCCTATCTACAATGAGCAGTTCTTC. It is translated as CASSDGRLLGGPIYNEQFF.

This clone was recorded once. This sequence joins TRBV6-5 and TRBJ2-7; D is perhaps TRBD2 (6 bases). Per germline, CDR1 MNHEY and CDR2 SVGAGI. The CDR3 covers 14 residues. V lost 2 bases, J lost 5 bases, and 13 bases lay in between. CDR3 sequence (DNA): TGTGCCAGCAGTTACACAGCGGGTCGGGACGAGCAGTACTTC. Translation: CASSYTAGRDEQYF.

V gene TRBV6-6 combines with J gene TRBJ2-3; D might be TRBD2 (5 bases). The CDR3 sequence is 12 residues long. V was clipped by 8 bases and J by 5 bases, with 11 bases between them. The germline V gene has CDR1 MNHNY and CDR2 SVGAGI (reference sequence). CDR3 residues: CASGRVGDTQYF. CDR3 nucleotides: TGTGCCAGCGGGAGAGTCGGAGATACGCAGTATTTT.

The rearrangement joins TRBV27 to TRBJ2-7; 10 bases fit TRBD2. The germline V gene encodes CDR1 MNHEY and CDR2 SMNVEV (reference sequence). V lost 5 bases to trimming and J lost 2 bases; unmatched junction nucleotides: 12. The CDR3 length is 17 residues. Here the CDR3 reads CASSATTPLAGAYEQYF. The CDR3, as DNA: TGTGCCAGCAGTGCCACCACGCCCCTAGCGGGGGCCTACGAGCAGTACTTC.

The chain uses TRBV9 and TRBJ1-1; the D is unclear. Trimming left V 3 bases short and J 1 base short, with 7 bases between. The CDR3 contains 13 residues. Germline V gene sequence: CDR1 SGDLS, CDR2 YYNGEE. CDR3 sequence reads: CASSDFQNTEAFF. The DNA of the CDR3 is TGTGCCAGCAGCGATTTCCAGAACACTGAAGCTTTCTTT. The whole variable domain, filled in from reference TRBV9 and TRBJ1-1, reads DSGVTQTPKHLITATGQRVTLRCSPRSGDLSVYWYQQSLDQGLQFLIQYYNGEERAKGNILERFSAQQFPDLHSELNLSSLELGDSALYFCASSDFQNTEAFFGQGTRLTVV.

V and J are TRBV11-2 and TRBJ1-1; tentative D call: TRBD1 (5 bases). CDR1 is SGHAT, CDR2 FQNNGV, per germline. The length of the CDR3 is 16 residues. V was pared by 0 bases and J by 4 bases, with 15 bases between. The CDR3 spells CASSLDQNRYSTEAFF. CDR3 nucleotide sequence: TGTGCCAGCAGCTTAGATCAGAACAGGTATTCCACTGAAGCTTTCTTT. Drawing the rest from reference TRBV11-2 and TRBJ1-1, the complete variable domain is EAGVAQSPRYKIIEKRQSVAFWCNPISGHATLYWYQQILGQGPKLLIQFQNNGVVDDSQLPKDRFSAERLKGVDSTLKIQPAKLEDSAVYLCASSLDQNRYSTEAFFGQGTRLTVV.

This chain links TRBV29-1 with TRBJ2-5; no firm D call. The V end lost 4 bases, the J end lost 0 bases, and 18 bases lay between the germline ends. The CDR3 contains 16 residues. Germline V gene sequence: CDR1 SQVTM, CDR2 ANQGSEA. DNA of the CDR3: TGCAGCGTTGGGCCCTACTCAACGTGGTACCAAGAGACCCAGTACTTC. This sequence encodes CSVGPYSTWYQETQYF.

The chain is built from TRBV6-4 and TRBJ2-7; tentative D call: TRBD1 (6 bases). The V end lost 6 bases, the J end lost 3 bases, and 9 bases lay between the germline ends. CDR3 size: 12 residues. Germline CDR1 reads MRHNA; CDR2 reads SNTAGT. The CDR3 spells CASREQGYEQYF. DNA of the CDR3: TGTGCCAGCAGAGAACAGGGCTACGAGCAGTACTTC.

The rearrangement joins TRBV2 to TRBJ2-7; TRBD2 might be the D (5 bases). The CDR3 consists of 14 residues. V lost 8 bases to trimming and J lost 3 bases, with 17 bases between them. From germline, CDR1 is SNHLY and CDR2 FYNNEI. The CDR3 DNA is TGTGCCAGCTCCGGGATTCGAAGCCTCTACGAGCAGTACTTC. Translating it yields CASSGIRSLYEQYF.

The V gene is TRBV27, the J gene TRBJ2-1, with a tentative D call TRBD2 (6 bases). CDR1 is MNHEY and CDR2 is SMNVEV in the germline V gene (reference sequence). With 5 bases removed from V and 4 bases from J, the gap between germline ends came to 15 bases. The CDR3 totals 15 residues. As DNA, the CDR3 is TGTGCCAGCAGTACGATAGCGGTGACTTACAATGAGCAGTTCTTC. This sequence encodes CASSTIAVTYNEQFF.

V is TRBV4-2 and J is TRBJ1-1; the D gene is possibly TRBD1 (6 bases). This CDR3 region has 14 residues. Trimming left V 4 bases short and J 1 base short, with 10 bases between. Per germline, CDR1 LGHNA and CDR2 YNFKEQ. The CDR3 reads CASSPPDRNTEAFF. In DNA, the CDR3 is TGTGCCAGCAGCCCTCCGGACAGGAACACTGAAGCTTTCTTT.

The chain employs TRBV5-1 and TRBJ2-3, with unresolved D. CDR1 SGHRS and CDR2 YFSETQ come from the germline V gene. V was cut by 2 bases and J by 0 bases, with 7 bases left in between. This CDR3 is built from 14 residues. In nucleotides, the CDR3 is TGCGCCAGCAGCTTAAGATATAGCACAGATACGCAGTATTTT. Residues: CASSLRYSTDTQYF.

This clone has just one count. The J gene is TRBJ2-7, the V gene TRBV14; perhaps TRBD1 as D (5 bases). V lost 5 bases and J lost 3, with 8 bases in between. This CDR3 spans 12 amino acids. Germline CDR1 is SGHDN and CDR2 is FVKESK. DNA of the CDR3: TGTGCCAGCAGCTTTCAGGGCTACGAGCAGTACTTC. Protein sequence: CASSFQGYEQYF.

The V call is TRBV19, the J call TRBJ1-5; the D gene is possibly TRBD1 (6 bases). Germline V CDR1 and CDR2: LNHDA, SQIVND (reference sequence). This CDR3 comprises 15 residues. Trimming stripped 7 bases from V and 4 bases from J, with 17 bases between. Written as DNA, the CDR3 is TGTGCCAGTAAAGTGGGACAAGGGGAGAATCAGCCCCAGCATTTT. Translated, it gives CASKVGQGENQPQHF.

J is TRBJ2-1 and V is TRBV7-6; D is ambiguous. Between the trimmed V and J ends, which lost 0 bases and 10 bases, there was a span of 7 bases. The CDR3 is made up of 12 amino acids. Germline V gene data show CDR1 as SGHVS and CDR2 as FNYEAQ. The CDR3 spells CASSLAASEQFF. The CDR3 DNA is TGTGCCAGCAGCTTAGCTGCAAGCGAGCAGTTCTTC.